This T cell receptor beta chain was sequenced for a study of T cell responses to AZD1222 COVID-19 vaccine. Study results and caveats: Spike was spanned by vaccine-associated CD4 TCRs, which were dominant at 160-218 and 743-854. Clonal diversity was possibly underestimated; the donors were predominantly white British and more often female.

TCRdb's copy holds only in-frame clones and misses some; the assay was immunoSEQ multiplex PCR. The sample yields around 88,000 clones, about 90% seen once. Details on this clone: The antigen is unknown.

The origin of this receptor is an adult in good health. Source: peripheral blood, taken on day 0 of AZD1222 vaccination.

CDR3 protein: CASSLQGYEQYF. CDR3 DNA sequence: TGCGCCAGCAGCTTACAGGGTTACGAGCAGTACTTC. V usage is TRBV5-1 and J usage is TRBJ2-7; possibly TRBD1 for D (6 bases). The CDR3 has 12 amino acids. The V gene lost 2 bases and the J gene lost 4 bases, with 7 bases spanning the gap. Germline V gives CDR1 SGHRS, CDR2 YFSETQ.